This TCR beta chain was sequenced for a study of control samples from healthy donors and cancer patients. The trim removed 7 bases at V and 4 bases at J, leaving 8 bases unmatched. In germline, CDR1 is KGHDR, CDR2 SFDVKD. The CDR3 is 14 amino acids. Assay: immunoSEQ multiplex PCR; the TCRdb copy retains only in-frame clones and omits some. The table shows 65,000 to 85,000 clones, with roughly nine tenths occurring only once. The chain recombines TRBV24-1 with TRBJ1-2, with 7 bases identical to TRBD1. Material for sequencing was PBMCs. This TCR derives from a woman between 50 and 59 years old with colorectal cancer. CDR3 sequence: CATRRPGTAYGYTF. The CDR3 region has the DNA TGTGCCACCAGGCGTCCCGGGACAGCCTATGGCTACACCTTC.